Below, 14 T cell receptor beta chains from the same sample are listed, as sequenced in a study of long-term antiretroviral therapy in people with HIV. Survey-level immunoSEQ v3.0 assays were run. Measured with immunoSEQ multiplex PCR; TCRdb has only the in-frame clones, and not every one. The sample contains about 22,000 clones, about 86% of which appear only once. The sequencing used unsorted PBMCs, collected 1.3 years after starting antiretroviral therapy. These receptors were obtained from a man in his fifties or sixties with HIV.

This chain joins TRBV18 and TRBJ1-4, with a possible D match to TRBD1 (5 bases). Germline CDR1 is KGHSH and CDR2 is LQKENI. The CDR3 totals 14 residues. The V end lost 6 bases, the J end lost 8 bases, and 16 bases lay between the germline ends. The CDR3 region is CASSPGSRAEKLFF. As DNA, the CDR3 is TGTGCCAGCTCTCCAGGGTCCCGAGCAGAAAAACTGTTTTTT.

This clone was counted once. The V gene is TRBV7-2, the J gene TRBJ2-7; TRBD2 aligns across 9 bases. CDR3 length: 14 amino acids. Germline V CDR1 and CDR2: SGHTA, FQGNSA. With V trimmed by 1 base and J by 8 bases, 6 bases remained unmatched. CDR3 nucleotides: TGTGCCAGCAGCTTAGGTAGCGGGAGTCCCCAGCAGTACTTC. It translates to CASSLGSGSPQQYF.

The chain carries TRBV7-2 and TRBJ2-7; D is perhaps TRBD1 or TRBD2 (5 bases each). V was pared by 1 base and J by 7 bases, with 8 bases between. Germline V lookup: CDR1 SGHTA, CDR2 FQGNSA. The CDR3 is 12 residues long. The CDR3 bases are TGTGCCAGCAGCTTAGACTGGGGGGAGCAGTACTTC. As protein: CASSLDWGEQYF.

CDR3 region: CASSLVGDRGYEQYF. CDR3 DNA sequence: TGTGCCAGCAGCTTAGTTGGGGACAGGGGCTACGAGCAGTACTTC. This chain uses TRBV7-2 with TRBJ2-7; 10 bases map to TRBD1. V lost 1 base and J lost 3; bases outside the gene matches: 3. The CDR3 consists of 15 residues. The germline CDR1 and CDR2 sequences are SGHTA and FQGNSA.

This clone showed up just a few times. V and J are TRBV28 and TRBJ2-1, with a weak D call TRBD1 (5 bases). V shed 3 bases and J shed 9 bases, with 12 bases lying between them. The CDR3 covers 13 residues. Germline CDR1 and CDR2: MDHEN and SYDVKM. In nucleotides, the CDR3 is TGTGCCAGCAGTTTGGGGCTATTACCTGAGCAGTTCTTC. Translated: CASSLGLLPEQFF.

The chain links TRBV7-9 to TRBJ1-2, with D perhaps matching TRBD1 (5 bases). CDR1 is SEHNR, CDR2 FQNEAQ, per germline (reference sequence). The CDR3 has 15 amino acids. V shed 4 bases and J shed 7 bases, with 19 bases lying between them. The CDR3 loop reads CASSSRPEGAVGYTF. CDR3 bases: TGTGCCAGCAGCTCCCGACCTGAAGGGGCGGTTGGCTACACCTTC.

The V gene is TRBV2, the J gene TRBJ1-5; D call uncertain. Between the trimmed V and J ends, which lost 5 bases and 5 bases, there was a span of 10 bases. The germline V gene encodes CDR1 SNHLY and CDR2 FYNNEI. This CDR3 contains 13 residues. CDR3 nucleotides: TGTGCCAGCAGTATGGACGCCGATCAGCCCCAGCATTTT. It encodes CASSMDADQPQHF.

The CDR3 reads CASSLDASEVTDTQYF. The CDR3 bases are TGTGCCAGCAGCTTGGACGCAAGTGAGGTCACAGATACGCAGTATTTT. The genes are TRBV5-6 and TRBJ2-3; D unresolved. Trimming took 0 bases from V and 2 from J, leaving 13 bases between them. Germline V gives CDR1 SGHDT, CDR2 YYEEEE. This CDR3 is 16 amino acids long.

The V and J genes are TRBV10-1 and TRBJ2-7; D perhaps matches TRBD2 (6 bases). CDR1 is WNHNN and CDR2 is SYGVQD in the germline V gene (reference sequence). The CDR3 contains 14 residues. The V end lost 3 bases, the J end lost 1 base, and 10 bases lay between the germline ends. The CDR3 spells CASSDGGASYEQYF. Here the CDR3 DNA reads TGCGCCAGCAGTGACGGCGGGGCTTCCTACGAGCAGTACTTC.

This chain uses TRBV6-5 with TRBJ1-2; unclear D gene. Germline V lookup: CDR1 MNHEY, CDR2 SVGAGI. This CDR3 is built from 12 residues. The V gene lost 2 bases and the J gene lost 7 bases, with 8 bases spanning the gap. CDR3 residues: CASSYKASGYTF. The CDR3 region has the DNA TGTGCCAGCAGTTACAAGGCGAGTGGCTACACCTTC.

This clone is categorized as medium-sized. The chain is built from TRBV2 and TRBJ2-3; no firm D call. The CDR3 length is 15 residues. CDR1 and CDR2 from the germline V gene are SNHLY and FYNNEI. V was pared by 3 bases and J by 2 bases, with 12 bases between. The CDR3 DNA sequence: TGTGCCAGCAGTGACGAGGATGGTCTCACAGATACGCAGTATTTT. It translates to CASSDEDGLTDTQYF.

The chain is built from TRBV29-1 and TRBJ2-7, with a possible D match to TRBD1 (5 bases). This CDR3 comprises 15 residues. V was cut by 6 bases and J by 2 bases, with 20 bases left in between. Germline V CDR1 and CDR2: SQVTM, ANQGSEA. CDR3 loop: CSVGSRVGLAYEQYF. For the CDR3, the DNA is TGCAGCGTCGGGTCCCGGGTGGGGCTAGCCTACGAGCAGTACTTC.

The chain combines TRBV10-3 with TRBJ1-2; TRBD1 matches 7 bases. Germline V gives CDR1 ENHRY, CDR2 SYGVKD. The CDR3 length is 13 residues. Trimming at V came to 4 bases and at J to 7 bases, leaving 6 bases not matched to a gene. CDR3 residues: CAISGDRDGGYTF. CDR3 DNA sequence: TGTGCCATCAGTGGGGACAGAGACGGTGGCTACACCTTC.

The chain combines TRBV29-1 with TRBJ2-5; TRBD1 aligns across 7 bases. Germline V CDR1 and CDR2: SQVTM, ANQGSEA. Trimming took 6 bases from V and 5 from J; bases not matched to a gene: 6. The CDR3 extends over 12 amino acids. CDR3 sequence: CSVQTGLETQYF. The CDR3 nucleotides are TGCAGCGTACAGACAGGGCTTGAGACCCAGTACTTC.